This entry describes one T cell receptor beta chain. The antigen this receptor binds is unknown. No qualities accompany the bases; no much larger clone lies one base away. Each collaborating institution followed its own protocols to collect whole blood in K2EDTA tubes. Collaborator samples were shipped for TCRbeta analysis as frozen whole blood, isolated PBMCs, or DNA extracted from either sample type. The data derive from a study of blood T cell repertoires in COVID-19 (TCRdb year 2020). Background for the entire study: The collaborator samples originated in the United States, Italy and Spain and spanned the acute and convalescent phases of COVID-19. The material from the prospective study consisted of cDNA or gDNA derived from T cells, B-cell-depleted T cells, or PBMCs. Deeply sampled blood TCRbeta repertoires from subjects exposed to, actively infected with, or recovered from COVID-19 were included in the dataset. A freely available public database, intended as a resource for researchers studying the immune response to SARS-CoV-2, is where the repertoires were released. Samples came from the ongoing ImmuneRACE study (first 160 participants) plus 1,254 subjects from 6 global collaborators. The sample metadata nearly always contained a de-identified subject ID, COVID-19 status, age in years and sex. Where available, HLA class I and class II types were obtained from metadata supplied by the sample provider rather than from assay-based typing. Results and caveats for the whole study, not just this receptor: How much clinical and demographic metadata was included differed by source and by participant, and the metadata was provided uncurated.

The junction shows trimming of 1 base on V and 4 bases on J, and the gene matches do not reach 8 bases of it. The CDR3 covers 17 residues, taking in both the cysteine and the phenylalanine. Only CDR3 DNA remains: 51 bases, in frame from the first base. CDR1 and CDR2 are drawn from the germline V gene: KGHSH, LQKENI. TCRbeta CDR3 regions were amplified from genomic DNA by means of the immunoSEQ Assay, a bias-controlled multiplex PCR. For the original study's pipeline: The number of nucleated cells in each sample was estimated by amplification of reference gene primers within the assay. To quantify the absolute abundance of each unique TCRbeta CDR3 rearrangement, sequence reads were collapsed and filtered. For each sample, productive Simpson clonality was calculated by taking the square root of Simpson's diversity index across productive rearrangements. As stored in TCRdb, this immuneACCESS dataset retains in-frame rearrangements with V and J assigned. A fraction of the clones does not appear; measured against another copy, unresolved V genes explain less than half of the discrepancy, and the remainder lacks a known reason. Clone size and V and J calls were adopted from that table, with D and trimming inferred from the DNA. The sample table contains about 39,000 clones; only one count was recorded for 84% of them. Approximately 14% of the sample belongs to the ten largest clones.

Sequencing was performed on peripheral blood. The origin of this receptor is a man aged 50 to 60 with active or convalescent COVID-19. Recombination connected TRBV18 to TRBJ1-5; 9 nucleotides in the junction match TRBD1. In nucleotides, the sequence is TGTGCCAGCTCACCACGGACAGGGGCGACCGATAATCAGCCCCAGCATTTT. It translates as CASSPRTGATDNQPQHF.